Following are 8 T cell receptor beta chains from one sample sequenced in a study of CD8 T cells in ankylosing spondylitis. Findings and limits, study-wide: One TCR beta motif, made up of 7 or 8 highly homologous variants, appeared characteristic of ankylosing spondylitis blood.

TCRdb re-derived calls from the 5' RACE reads in MiXCR, one entry per CDR3 protein. The table includes about 540,000 distinct CDR3 sequences, more than 9.5% detected once. These TCRs are of unknown antigen specificity. What was sequenced was blood, either unsorted or a sorted T cell fraction (not recorded which). Receptors were obtained from a male donor with ankylosing spondylitis.

This clonotype showed up many times. V is TRBV5-1 and J is TRBJ2-1; D uncertain. V was cut by 5 bases and J by 5 bases, with 14 bases left in between. CDR1 SGHRS and CDR2 YFSETQ come from the germline V gene. This CDR3 contains 14 residues. The CDR3 DNA sequence: TGCGCCAGCAGACTGGGTCCGGAAAACAATGAGCAGTTCTTC. This gives the protein CASRLGPENNEQFF.

This chain links TRBV2 with TRBJ2-1; D is unclear. The CDR3 loop spans 12 amino acids. Germline V CDR1 and CDR2: SNHLY, FYNNEI. V was cut by 7 bases and J by 5 bases, with 9 bases left in between. The CDR3 protein is CASTYTNNEQFF. The CDR3, as DNA: TGTGCCAGCACATACACAAACAATGAGCAGTTCTTC. The full variable domain, in which reference TRBV2 and TRBJ2-1 provide the parts outside the CDR3, is EPEVTQTPSHQVTQMGQEVILRCVPISNHLYFYWYRQILGQKVEFLVSFYNNEISEKSEIFDDQFSVERPDGSNFTLKIRSTKLEDSAMYFCASTYTNNEQFFGPGTRLTVL.

The chain recombines TRBV6-1 with TRBJ2-4; TRBD1 is a possible D gene (5 bases). Between the trimmed V and J ends, which lost 6 bases and 0 bases, there was a span of 12 bases. This CDR3 is 15 amino acids long. Germline V CDR1 and CDR2: MNHNS, SASEGT. CDR3 DNA: TGTGCCAGCAGCAACAGGTTCTTAGCCAAAAACATTCAGTACTTC. It translates to CASSNRFLAKNIQYF.

This clonotype turned up a few times. The rearrangement uses TRBV24-1 and TRBJ2-3, with D tentatively TRBD1 (6 bases). Trimming cost V 9 bases and J 0 bases, with 12 bases left between them. This CDR3 has 14 residues. CDR1 is KGHDR, CDR2 SFDVKD, per germline. CDR3 in amino acids: CATAAGDSTDTQYF. DNA for the CDR3: TGTGCCACCGCAGCAGGGGACAGCACAGATACGCAGTATTTT.

The V gene is TRBV24-1, the J gene TRBJ2-1; 7 bases align to TRBD2. J was trimmed by 7 bases and V by 4 bases; bases with no gene match: 3. Germline V gives CDR1 KGHDR, CDR2 SFDVKD. The CDR3 is 13 residues long. The CDR3 loop reads CATSEGTNNEQFF. The CDR3 region has the DNA TGTGCCACCAGTGAGGGGACTAATAATGAGCAGTTCTTC.

This clonotype was counted only a few times. The V gene is TRBV11-2, the J gene TRBJ2-1; D is undetermined. Germline V lookup: CDR1 SGHAT, CDR2 FQNNGV. Trimming left V 5 bases short and J 7 bases short, with 18 bases between. The CDR3 is 15 residues long. Here the CDR3 DNA reads TGTGCCAGCAGCCGAATCGAAGTCACGCAAAATGAGCAGTTCTTC. Protein product: CASSRIEVTQNEQFF.

The rearrangement joins TRBV3-1 to TRBJ2-1, with TRBD2 matching 11 bases. The germline CDR1 and CDR2 sequences are LGHDT and YNNKEL (reference sequence). V was clipped by 4 bases and J by 6 bases; unmatched bases: 5. CDR3 length equals 15 residues. The CDR3: CASSPTSGSSNEQFF. DNA for the CDR3: TGTGCCAGCAGCCCTACTAGCGGGAGTAGCAATGAGCAGTTCTTC.

The rearrangement links TRBV27 to TRBJ2-1; no firm D call. The CDR3 contains 15 residues. Germline V lookup: CDR1 MNHEY, CDR2 SMNVEV (reference sequence). Trimming took off 4 bases at V and 3 bases at J, with 13 bases between the two ends. For the CDR3, the DNA is TGTGCCAGCAGTTCTCTATTAGGGTTCTACAATGAGCAGTTCTTC. Encoded protein: CASSSLLGFYNEQFF.